Listed below are T cell receptor beta chains from one sample, sequenced in a study of OX40 agonist ivuxolimab in advanced cancers. Sequencing used immunoSEQ multiplex PCR; TCRdb keeps in-frame clones, though not all of them. The profile shows about 100,000 clones, 90% of them singletons. The sample was CD4+ or CD8+ T cells sorted from blood, taken in a trial of the OX40 agonist ivuxolimab. These receptors originate from an adult with an advanced solid tumor such as melanoma, head and neck, liver or kidney cancer. Each CDR3 is given with its conserved first and last residue. Expanded clones get a size class; other rows say once, few or many, or leave the size out.

length	V	J	size	CDR3
15	TRBV5-1	TRBJ1-1	NA	CASSYQTGKNTEAFF
15	TRBV7-9	TRBJ1-4	NA	CASRDRQGEGEKLFF
15	TRBV11-3	TRBJ1-1	NA	CASSTRTGGNTEAFF
15	TRBV9	TRBJ1-2	NA	CASSVESGLSYGYTF
17	TRBV28	TRBJ2-5	once	CASSWVYGGRRKETQYF
15	TRBV18	TRBJ2-1	NA	CASSPGTRSYNEQFF
14	TRBV7-9	TRBJ1-1	NA	CASSLPQGAAEAFF
14	TRBV2	TRBJ1-4	NA	CASRAGTGSDKLFF
19	TRBV28	TRBJ2-3	NA	CASSLIAGGPKVSTDTQYF
14	TRBV19	TRBJ1-1	NA	CASSIRTGGTEAFF
18	TRBV7-8	TRBJ2-5	NA	CASSLGRLAGSVRETQYF
14	TRBV2	TRBJ1-4	NA	CASGRDSFNEKLFF
15	TRBV4-1	TRBJ1-2	once	CASSQDTPGDYGYTF
17	TRBV15	TRBJ2-3	NA	CATSREGSGSPADTQYF
13	TRBV19	TRBJ1-2	NA	CASSIPRTRGYTF
14	TRBV5-1	TRBJ2-7	NA	CASSLAGQGYEQYF
14	TRBV6-6	NA	NA	CASSYSGGRYEQYF
20	TRBV27	TRBJ2-7	NA	CASSFLGGSGLAGTSYEQYF
14	TRBV2	TRBJ2-3	NA	CASSKDRGTDTQYF
18	TRBV11-2	TRBJ2-2	NA	CASSRRFQWDSDTGELFF
15	TRBV10-3	TRBJ2-7	NA	CAISPGQGYPYEQYF
14	TRBV6-1	TRBJ1-6	NA	CASSLGQGKTPLHF